The sequence of this T cell receptor (beta chain) was determined in a study of cytotoxic CD8 clonotypes in ibrutinib-treated CLL. Study in general: For this cohort, patients were ten to twelve relapsed/refractory and some 15 treatment-naive, while 17 to 18 were IGHV unmutated.

About this clone itself: Its antigen is unknown.

Trimming cost V 6 bases and J 4 bases, with 15 bases left between them. This CDR3 comprises 14 residues. The V gene's germline CDR1 is LNHDA and CDR2 SQIVND (reference sequence). Regarding the study as a whole: Clonality, elevated at ibrutinib response, dropped back toward baseline at progression. Treatment saw public clonotypes, which were uncommon, either contract or stay stable.

Target depth was 1 in 200,000 to 1 in 1 million T cells, about 10x per clonotype. TCRdb keeps only in-frame clones here, not all; method: immunoSEQ multiplex PCR. The repertoire holds about 160,000 clones, approximately 80% seen once, with about 4.3% in the top ten. This receptor was identified in a human donor with chronic lymphocytic leukemia. The gene calls are TRBV19 and TRBJ1-1, with a tentative D call TRBD1 (6 bases). The sequenced sample was PBMCs, obtained after 24 months of ibrutinib treatment. CDR3 DNA sequence: TGTGCCAGTAGACAGTCAAGGGGGGGCACTGAAGCTTTCTTT. It is translated as CASRQSRGGTEAFF. Full variable domain (missing parts from reference TRBV19 and TRBJ1-1): DGGITQSPKYLFRKEGQNVTLSCEQNLNHDAMYWYRQDPGQGLRLIYYSQIVNDFQKGDIAEGYSVSREKKESFPLTVTSAQKNPTAFYLCASRQSRGGTEAFFGQGTRLTVV.